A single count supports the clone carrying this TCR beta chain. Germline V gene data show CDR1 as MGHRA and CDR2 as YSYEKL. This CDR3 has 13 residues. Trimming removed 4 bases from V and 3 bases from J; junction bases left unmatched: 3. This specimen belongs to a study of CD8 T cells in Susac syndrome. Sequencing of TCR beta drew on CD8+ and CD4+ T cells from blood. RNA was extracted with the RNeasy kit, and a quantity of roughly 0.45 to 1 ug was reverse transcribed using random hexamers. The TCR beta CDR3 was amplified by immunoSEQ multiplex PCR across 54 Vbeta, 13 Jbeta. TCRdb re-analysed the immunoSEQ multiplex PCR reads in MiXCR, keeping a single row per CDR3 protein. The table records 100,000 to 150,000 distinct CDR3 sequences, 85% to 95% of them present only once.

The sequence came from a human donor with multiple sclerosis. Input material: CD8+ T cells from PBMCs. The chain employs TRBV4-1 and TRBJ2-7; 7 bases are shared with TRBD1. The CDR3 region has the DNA TGCGCCAGCAGCCCTGGACAGGACTACGAGCAGTACGTC. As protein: CASSPGQDYEQYV.